The next 19 T cell receptor beta chains were all read from a single sample in a study of CXCR3-negative and CXCR3-positive naive CD8 T cells (dated by TCRdb to the late 2010s). Sequencing relied on a NextSeq 550. The Human TCR Profiling Kit (MiLaboratory) was used to make UMI-labeled 5' RACE TRB cDNA libraries. After TCRdb reprocessed the reads, each CDR3 protein sequence was kept as one row, without DNA. The sample table on file contains 56,000 or so distinct CDR3 sequences. The leading ten clones occupy roughly 20% of the sample. The sequenced sample consisted of memory CD8+ T cells from blood. Read against the paper, the sample's cell subset or site label means: conventional CD8+ memory T cells (TMEM), sorted as controls. All receptors derive from a human donor in good health. Some clones in this sample may be carry-over from other donors' samples.

The J gene is TRBJ2-7, the V gene TRBV4-1. The length of the CDR3 is 17 residues. Germline CDR1 MGHRA, CDR2 YSYEKL. CDR3 loop: CASSQEWTTGSSYEQYF.

The genes are TRBV4-1 and TRBJ2-1; absent DNA, TCRdb's TRBD1 call cannot be checked. The length of the CDR3 is 15 residues. Germline CDR1 reads MGHRA; CDR2 reads YSYEKL. CDR3 region: CASSQEKGRVNEQFF.

This chain links TRBV5-1 with TRBJ1-4; TCRdb lists TRBD1, though no DNA is available to test this call. Germline assignment: CDR1 SGHRS and CDR2 YFSETQ. The length of the CDR3 is 15 residues. The CDR3 here is CASSPGSGGREKLFF.

The chain combines TRBV28 with TRBJ2-7; the D call of TRBD1 rests on TCRdb alone, since no DNA is present to check it. The CDR3 consists of 15 residues. Germline assignment: CDR1 MDHEN and CDR2 SYDVKM. The CDR3 protein is CASSFSDSPSYEQYF. Complete variable domain (other parts from reference TRBV28 and TRBJ2-7): DVKVTQSSRYLVKRTGEKVFLECVQDMDHENMFWYRQDPGLGLRLIYFSYDVKMKEKGDIPEGYSVSREKKERFSLILESASTNQTSMYLCASSFSDSPSYEQYFGPGTRLTVT.

The chain employs TRBV11-3 and TRBJ2-3. CDR3 length: 17 amino acids. CDR1 is SGHNT, CDR2 YENEEA, per germline. CDR3 residues: CASSSDPDTTSTDTQYF.

The V and J genes are TRBV20-1 and TRBJ2-5; with no DNA, the TCRdb D assignment of TRBD1 cannot be verified. This CDR3 comprises 13 residues. In germline, CDR1 is DFQATT, CDR2 SNEGSKA (reference sequence). The CDR3 is CSARGGNQEAQYF.

This sequence joins TRBV10-2 and TRBJ2-1; TCRdb reports TRBD1, a call that lacks DNA to check it against. The germline V gene has CDR1 WSHSY and CDR2 SAAADI. The CDR3 has 16 amino acids. CDR3 sequence: CASSESGGSSYNEQFF.

J is TRBJ2-7 and V is TRBV29-1; the D call of TRBD1 rests on TCRdb alone, since no DNA is present to check it. Germline loops: CDR1 SQVTM, CDR2 ANQGSEA. The CDR3 runs to 13 residues. CDR3 sequence: CSVAGEARYEQYF.

The chain combines TRBV29-1 with TRBJ2-1. CDR3 length: 15 amino acids. Per germline, CDR1 SQVTM and CDR2 ANQGSEA. CDR3 amino acids: CSVEDSGTTYNEQFF.

V gene TRBV12-3 or TRBV12-4 combines with J gene TRBJ2-7; the TCRdb D gene call, TRBD2, has no DNA to confirm it. The CDR3 is 14 residues long. CDR3 amino acids: CASSQRGIHYEQYF.

The rearrangement joins TRBV28 to TRBJ2-1; the D call from TCRdb, TRBD2, cannot be confirmed without DNA. The germline CDR1 and CDR2 sequences are MDHEN and SYDVKM. The CDR3 runs to 18 residues. The CDR3 here is CASSLLAFGSSNVVGQFF.

This chain joins TRBV29-1 and TRBJ2-5; TCRdb proposes TRBD1, but this gene call is untestable without DNA. The CDR3 contains 14 residues. CDR1 SQVTM and CDR2 ANQGSEA come from the germline V gene. The CDR3 loop is CSVEGDRVQETQYF.

The chain is built from TRBV29-1 and TRBJ2-7. The CDR3 runs to 12 residues. The V gene's germline CDR1 is SQVTM and CDR2 ANQGSEA. This CDR3 is CSVEGSPYEQYF.

J is TRBJ2-5 and V is TRBV6-2 or TRBV6-3; the TCRdb D gene call, TRBD2, has no DNA to confirm it. CDR1 is MNHEY, CDR2 SVGEGT, per germline. CDR3 length equals 16 residues. The CDR3 protein is CASSPRWGREEETQYF.

The chain combines TRBV20-1 with TRBJ2-2; lacking DNA, the TRBD2 call made by TCRdb goes unchecked. The CDR3 extends over 16 amino acids. CDR1 DFQATT and CDR2 SNEGSKA come from the germline V gene (reference sequence). The CDR3 sequence: CSARDEWGVNTGELFF.

V usage is TRBV20-1 and J usage is TRBJ2-1; the TCRdb D gene call, TRBD1, has no DNA to confirm it. The germline V gene has CDR1 DFQATT and CDR2 SNEGSKA (reference sequence). This CDR3 is built from 13 residues. CDR3 amino acids: CSASGTGGFEQFF.

J is TRBJ2-1 and V is TRBV28; TCRdb returns TRBD2, unconfirmable since there is no DNA. This CDR3 is built from 15 residues. Germline V gene lookup returns CDR1 MDHEN and CDR2 SYDVKM. CDR3: CASSRRAPTYNEQFF. The whole variable domain, remainder taken from reference TRBV28 and TRBJ2-1, is DVKVTQSSRYLVKRTGEKVFLECVQDMDHENMFWYRQDPGLGLRLIYFSYDVKMKEKGDIPEGYSVSREKKERFSLILESASTNQTSMYLCASSRRAPTYNEQFFGPGTRLTVL.

This chain links TRBV29-1 with TRBJ2-1. This CDR3 contains 13 residues. Per germline, CDR1 SQVTM and CDR2 ANQGSEA. This chain's CDR3 is CSPRRLHGNEQFF.

The chain couples TRBV6-2 or TRBV6-3 to TRBJ2-7; TCRdb selects TRBD1, and the lack of DNA leaves this call unchecked. The CDR3 is 14 amino acids. Germline CDR1 is MNHEY and CDR2 is SVGEGT. The CDR3 reads CASSYPPGPYEQYF.